Shown below are 21 T cell receptor beta chains from a single sample sequenced in a study of blood T cell repertoires in COVID-19. TCRdb's copy holds only in-frame clones and misses some; the assay was immunoSEQ multiplex PCR. This sample carries approximately 60,000 clones, around 76% of them seen once, and the ten largest clones take around 22%. Sequenced input: peripheral blood. The source of these receptors is a woman in her fifties or sixties with acute or convalescent COVID-19.

This chain connects TRBV5-4 to TRBJ2-3, with 9 bases matching TRBD1. The CDR3 is 14 residues long. J was trimmed by 5 bases and V by 4 bases; bases with no gene match: 5. CDR1 is SGHNT and CDR2 is YYREEE in the germline V gene (reference sequence). CDR3 bases: TGTGCCAGCAGCCCGGACAGGGGAAGAGATACGCAGTATTTT. This sequence encodes CASSPDRGRDTQYF. Variable domain in full (rest from reference TRBV5-4 and TRBJ2-3): ETGVTQSPTHLIKTRGQQVTLRCSSQSGHNTVSWYQQALGQGPQFIFQYYREEENGRGNFPPRFSGLQFPNYSSELNVNALELDDSALYLCASSPDRGRDTQYFGPGTRLTVL.

V is TRBV5-1 and J is TRBJ1-1; 7 nucleotides align to TRBD1. CDR3 length equals 14 residues. CDR1 is SGHRS, CDR2 YFSETQ, per germline. Germline trimming cut 0 bases from V and 1 base from J; bases unmatched to any gene: 0. CDR3 protein: CASSLGDRNTEAFF. The CDR3 coding sequence is TGCGCCAGCAGCTTGGGGGACAGGAACACTGAAGCTTTCTTT.

This clone was detected only a few times. The rearrangement joins TRBV6-5 to TRBJ2-7; tentative D call: TRBD1 (8 bases). CDR1 MNHEY and CDR2 SVGAGI come from the germline V gene. There are 13 residues in the CDR3. Trimming shortened V by 8 bases and J by 3 bases, and 14 bases separated the two germline ends. As DNA, the CDR3 is TGTGCCAGCGGGGGGGGACAGGACTACGAGCAGTACTTC. It specifies CASGGGQDYEQYF.

J is TRBJ1-1 and V is TRBV5-1; D gene ambiguous. The CDR3 totals 15 residues. V lost 0 bases to trimming and J lost 3 bases, with 12 bases between them. Germline V CDR1 and CDR2: SGHRS, YFSETQ. This CDR3 is CASSLEGRRDTEAFF. The CDR3 DNA follows: TGCGCCAGCAGCTTGGAGGGCAGGAGGGACACTGAAGCTTTCTTT.

The chain has TRBV6-5 and TRBJ2-3; D not resolved. This CDR3 has 15 residues. Trimming cost V 4 bases and J 3 bases, with 14 bases left between them. Germline loops: CDR1 MNHEY, CDR2 SVGAGI. In nucleotides, the CDR3 is TGTGCCAGCAGTTTTGGCGTAGTCGGGACAGATACGCAGTATTTT. This gives the protein CASSFGVVGTDTQYF.

The V gene is TRBV2, the J gene TRBJ2-7, with 7 positions matching TRBD1. Germline V CDR1 and CDR2: SNHLY, FYNNEI. With 6 bases clipped from V and 6 bases from J, the junction kept 8 bases outside the gene matches. This CDR3 comprises 13 residues. The CDR3 DNA reads TGTGCCAGCAGCGACAGGGTAGTCTCCGAGCAGTACTTC. This sequence encodes CASSDRVVSEQYF. The full variable domain, in which reference TRBV2 and TRBJ2-7 provide the parts outside the CDR3, is EPEVTQTPSHQVTQMGQEVILRCVPISNHLYFYWYRQILGQKVEFLVSFYNNEISEKSEIFDDQFSVERPDGSNFTLKIRSTKLEDSAMYFCASSDRVVSEQYFGPGTRLTVT.

This clone was counted between two and nine times. This rearrangement joins TRBV29-1 to TRBJ1-2, with TRBD1 as a possible D gene (6 bases). CDR3 length equals 14 residues. The germline CDR1 and CDR2 sequences are SQVTM and ANQGSEA. The ends were cut back, 3 bases at V and 1 base at J, with 12 bases in the middle. CDR3 nucleotides: TGCAGCGTTGAGGGGACATTCAATAACTATGGCTACACCTTC. This codes for CSVEGTFNNYGYTF.

This chain joins TRBV9 and TRBJ2-7; 8 bases agree with TRBD1. This CDR3 contains 14 residues. The trim removed 4 bases at V and 3 bases at J, leaving 6 bases unmatched. The germline gives CDR1 SGDLS, CDR2 YYNGEE. The CDR3 protein is CASSPGQVFYEQYF. The DNA for the CDR3 is TGTGCCAGCAGCCCGGGACAGGTCTTCTACGAGCAGTACTTC. Looking up the rest from reference TRBV9 and TRBJ2-7 gives the full variable domain: DSGVTQTPKHLITATGQRVTLRCSPRSGDLSVYWYQQSLDQGLQFLIQYYNGEERAKGNILERFSAQQFPDLHSELNLSSLELGDSALYFCASSPGQVFYEQYFGPGTRLTVT.

This chain links TRBV29-1 with TRBJ1-2; TRBD1 matches at 9 bases. This CDR3 spans 14 amino acids. Germline V gene data show CDR1 as SQVTM and CDR2 as ANQGSEA. The V gene end was trimmed by 5 bases and the J gene end by 6 bases; junction bases not matched to a gene: 10. The CDR3 protein is CSVRRTGDLNGYTF. DNA for the CDR3: TGCAGCGTTCGGCGGACAGGGGATTTGAATGGCTACACCTTC.

The chain is built from TRBV29-1 and TRBJ2-6; 10 bases map to TRBD1. Germline loops: CDR1 SQVTM, CDR2 ANQGSEA. The CDR3 totals 16 residues. The V segment lost 6 bases and the J segment 2 bases; nucleotides outside the gene matches: 7. The CDR3 nucleotides are TGCAGCGTCATTGACAGGGGGCAAACTGGGGCCAACGTCCTGACTTTC. Translation: CSVIDRGQTGANVLTF. The full variable domain, completed using reference TRBV29-1 and TRBJ2-6, is SAVISQKPSRDICQRGTSLTIQCQVDSQVTMMFWYRQQPGQSLTLIATANQGSEATYESGFVIDKFPISRPNLTFSTLTVSNMSPEDSSIYLCSVIDRGQTGANVLTFGAGSRLTVL.

The genes are TRBV5-1 and TRBJ1-3; D is undetermined. The CDR3 is made up of 16 amino acids. Trimming took 0 bases from V and 0 from J, leaving 10 bases between them. CDR1 and CDR2 (germline): SGHRS, YFSETQ. CDR3 nucleotides: TGCGCCAGCAGCTTGGCCTTAGGAGGCTCTGGAAACACCATATATTTT. Residues: CASSLALGGSGNTIYF.

The chain joins TRBV7-2 to TRBJ2-3; 8 positions match TRBD2. Germline CDR1 is SGHTA and CDR2 is FQGNSA. The CDR3 contains 15 residues. The trim removed 2 bases at V and 4 bases at J, leaving 5 bases unmatched. CDR3 region: CASSLLAGFSDTQYF. CDR3 sequence (DNA): TGTGCCAGCAGCTTATTAGCGGGGTTTTCAGATACGCAGTATTTT.

This clone was detected once. This chain links TRBV30 with TRBJ1-1; the D gene is possibly TRBD1 (6 bases). The V end was cut by 4 bases, the J end by 6 bases, with 15 bases between. Germline V CDR1 and CDR2: GTSNPN, SVGIG (reference sequence). This CDR3 has 13 amino acids. The CDR3 is CAWKRGSFAEAFF. The CDR3 DNA reads as TGTGCCTGGAAAAGGGGGTCGTTTGCTGAAGCTTTCTTT.

This rearrangement joins TRBV19 to TRBJ1-1; D perhaps matches TRBD1 (6 bases). The V end lost 6 bases, the J end lost 3 bases, and 14 bases lay between the germline ends. Per germline, CDR1 LNHDA and CDR2 SQIVND (reference sequence). The CDR3 consists of 14 residues. The CDR3 region is CASSLIHRDTEAFF. The CDR3 DNA reads TGTGCCAGTAGCCTCATCCACAGGGACACTGAAGCTTTCTTT.

The gene calls are TRBV9 and TRBJ2-3, with unresolved D. Germline-derived CDR1 and CDR2 are SGDLS and YYNGEE. The CDR3 consists of 13 residues. The ends were cut back, 1 base at V and 4 bases at J, with 7 bases in the middle. The CDR3 DNA sequence: TGTGCCAGCAGCGTAATGAGTGCAGATACGCAGTATTTT. This sequence encodes CASSVMSADTQYF.

CDR3 sequence: CASTTGRGGETQYF. The CDR3 DNA follows: TGTGCCAGCACCACAGGCAGGGGAGGGGAGACCCAGTACTTC. V is TRBV5-4 and J is TRBJ2-5; D is perhaps TRBD2 (7 bases). The CDR3 is made up of 14 amino acids. Trimming removed 6 bases at V and 5 bases at J, with 17 bases between. Per germline, CDR1 SGHNT and CDR2 YYREEE (reference sequence).

The genes are TRBV2 and TRBJ2-3, with a weak D call TRBD2 (6 bases). Deletions cut 10 bases from V and 2 bases from J, with 16 bases between. CDR1 and CDR2 (germline): SNHLY, FYNNEI. The CDR3 runs 14 residues. CDR3 residues: CAKLGGINTDTQYF. Here the CDR3 DNA reads TGTGCCAAGCTCGGGGGTATAAACACAGATACGCAGTATTTT.

The genes are TRBV5-1 and TRBJ1-5; D not resolved. Looked up from germline, CDR1 is SGHRS and CDR2 is YFSETQ. The length of the CDR3 is 14 residues. V was shortened by 4 bases and J by 0 bases, with 8 bases between the two germline ends. DNA for the CDR3: TGCGCCAGCAGCCGTTGTTATAGCAATCAGCCCCAGCATTTT. Translation gives CASSRCYSNQPQHF.

The rearrangement uses TRBV5-1 and TRBJ2-7; D remains unclear. Germline CDR1 and CDR2: SGHRS and YFSETQ. The CDR3 contains 12 residues. V lost 4 bases and J 2 bases, leaving 7 bases between the germline ends. CDR3 sequence (DNA): TGCGCCAGCAGCGACGGAGCCTACGAGCAGTACTTC. Translated: CASSDGAYEQYF. Combining the CDR3 with reference TRBV5-1 and TRBJ2-7 gives the whole variable domain KAGVTQTPRYLIKTRGQQVTLSCSPISGHRSVSWYQQTPGQGLQFLFEYFSETQRNKGNFPGRFSGRQFSNSRSEMNVSTLELGDSALYLCASSDGAYEQYFGPGTRLTVT.

The chain joins TRBV27 to TRBJ1-1; 7 bases fit TRBD1. CDR3 length equals 15 residues. J lost 2 bases, V lost 5 bases, and 8 bases had no gene match. Germline V gene data show CDR1 as MNHEY and CDR2 as SMNVEV (reference sequence). This chain's CDR3 is CASSLSRQGNTEAFF. The CDR3 DNA is TGTGCCAGCAGTCTCTCTAGACAGGGTAACACTGAAGCTTTCTTT.

The V call is TRBV5-6, the J call TRBJ1-2, with 7 positions matching TRBD1. This CDR3 region has 13 residues. Losses at the gene ends were 0 bases for V and 4 bases for J; bases not matched to a gene: 0. Germline V gene sequence: CDR1 SGHDT, CDR2 YYEEEE. The CDR3 is CASSLEGAYGYTF. In nucleotides, the CDR3 is TGTGCCAGCAGCTTGGAGGGGGCCTATGGCTACACCTTC. Complete variable domain (other parts from reference TRBV5-6 and TRBJ1-2): DAGVTQSPTHLIKTRGQQVTLRCSPKSGHDTVSWYQQALGQGPQFIFQYYEEEERQRGNFPDRFSGHQFPNYSSELNVNALLLGDSALYLCASSLEGAYGYTFGSGTRLTVV.